This TCR beta chain derives from a study of neurological immune-mediated disorders. The study, taken as a whole, reports: It was HTLV-1-associated myelopathy that showed the most TCR clonal expansion, while multiple sclerosis showed the least, falling below healthy controls.

2 million PBMCs stored at -80 C were the source of the unsorted libraries. This clonotype was counted many times. The antigen remains undetermined. Synthesis of cDNA used 5'RACE (with 10-nucleotide random UMIs). Sequencing runs each yielded over 180 million TCR-beta sequences from 15-18 subjects. TCRdb re-called the 5' RACE reads through MiXCR, storing one row per CDR3 protein. The sample lists about 25,000 distinct CDR3 sequences; roughly 12% were seen once. There are 15 residues in the CDR3. J was trimmed by 5 bases and V by 5 bases; bases with no gene match: 14. Germline V gene sequence: CDR1 DFQATT, CDR2 SNEGSKA (reference sequence).

The specimen sequenced was PBMCs. The V call is TRBV20-1, the J call TRBJ2-5; 7 nucleotides agree with TRBD2. This TCR derives from a woman aged 40 to 55 with HTLV-1-associated myelopathy (HAM/TSP). CDR3 in amino acids: CSAPEKAGSMETQYF. CDR3 nucleotides: TGCAGTGCTCCAGAAAAAGCGGGGTCGATGGAGACCCAGTACTTC.